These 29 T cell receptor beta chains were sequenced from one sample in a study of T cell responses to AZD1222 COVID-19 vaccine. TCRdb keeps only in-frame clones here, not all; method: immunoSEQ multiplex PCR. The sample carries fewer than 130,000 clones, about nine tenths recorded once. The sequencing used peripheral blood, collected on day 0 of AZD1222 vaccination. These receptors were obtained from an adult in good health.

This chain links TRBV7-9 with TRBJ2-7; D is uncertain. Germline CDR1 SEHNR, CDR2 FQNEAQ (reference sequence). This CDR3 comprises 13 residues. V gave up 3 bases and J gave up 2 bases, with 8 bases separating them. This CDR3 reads CASSLERTYEQYF. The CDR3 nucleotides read TGTGCCAGCAGCTTGGAGCGCACCTACGAGCAGTACTTC. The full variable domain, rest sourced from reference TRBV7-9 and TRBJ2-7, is DTGVSQNPRHKITKRGQNVTFRCDPISEHNRLYWYRQTLGQGPEFLTYFQNEAQLEKSRLLSDRFSAERPKGSFSTLEIQRTEQGDSAMYLCASSLERTYEQYFGPGTRLTVT.

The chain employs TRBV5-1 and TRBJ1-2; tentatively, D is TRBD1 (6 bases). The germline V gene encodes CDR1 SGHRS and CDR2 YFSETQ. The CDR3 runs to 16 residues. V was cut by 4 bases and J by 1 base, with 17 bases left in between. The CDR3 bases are TGCGCCAGCAGCCGGCAGGGCAGGGGAGATAACTATGGCTACACCTTC. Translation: CASSRQGRGDNYGYTF.

CDR3 in DNA: TGTGCCAGCAGCTTATGGGACTCCATGTACCAAGAGACCCAGTACTTC. This gives the protein CASSLWDSMYQETQYF. This chain joins TRBV11-2 and TRBJ2-5; D possibly corresponds to TRBD2 (6 bases). Germline V CDR1 and CDR2: SGHAT, FQNNGV. This CDR3 spans 16 amino acids. Deletions cut 2 bases from V and 0 bases from J, with 13 bases between.

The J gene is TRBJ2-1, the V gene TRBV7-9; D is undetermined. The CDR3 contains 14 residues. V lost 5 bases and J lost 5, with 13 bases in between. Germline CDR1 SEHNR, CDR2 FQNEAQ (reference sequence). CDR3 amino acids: CASSPTDQNNEQFF. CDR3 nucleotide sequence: TGTGCCAGCAGCCCAACCGACCAAAACAATGAGCAGTTCTTC. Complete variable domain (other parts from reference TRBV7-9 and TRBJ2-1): DTGVSQNPRHKITKRGQNVTFRCDPISEHNRLYWYRQTLGQGPEFLTYFQNEAQLEKSRLLSDRFSAERPKGSFSTLEIQRTEQGDSAMYLCASSPTDQNNEQFFGPGTRLTVL.

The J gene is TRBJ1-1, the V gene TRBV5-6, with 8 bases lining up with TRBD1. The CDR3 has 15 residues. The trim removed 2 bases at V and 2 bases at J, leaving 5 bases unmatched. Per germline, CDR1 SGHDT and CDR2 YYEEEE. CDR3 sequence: CASSLWDRINTEAFF. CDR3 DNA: TGTGCCAGCAGCTTATGGGACAGGATAAACACTGAAGCTTTCTTT.

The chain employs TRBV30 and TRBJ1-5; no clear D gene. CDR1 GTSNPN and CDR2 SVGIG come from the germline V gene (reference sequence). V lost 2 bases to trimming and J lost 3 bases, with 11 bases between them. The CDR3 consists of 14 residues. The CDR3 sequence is CAWSSGLANQPQHF. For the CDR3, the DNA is TGTGCCTGGAGTTCCGGCCTCGCCAATCAGCCCCAGCATTTT.

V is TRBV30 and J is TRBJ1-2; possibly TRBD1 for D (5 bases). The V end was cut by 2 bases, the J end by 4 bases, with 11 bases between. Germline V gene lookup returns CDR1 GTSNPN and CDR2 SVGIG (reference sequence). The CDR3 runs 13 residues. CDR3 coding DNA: TGTGCCTGGAGTCCAACAGGACCCTATGGCTACACCTTC. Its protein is CAWSPTGPYGYTF.

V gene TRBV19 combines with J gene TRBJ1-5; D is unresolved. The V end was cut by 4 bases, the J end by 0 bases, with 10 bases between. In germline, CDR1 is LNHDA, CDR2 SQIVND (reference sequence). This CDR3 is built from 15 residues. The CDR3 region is CASSTWTNSNQPQHF. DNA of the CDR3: TGTGCCAGTAGTACCTGGACGAATAGCAATCAGCCCCAGCATTTT.

The CDR3, as DNA: TGTGCCAGCAGCGGACAGGGGCTGGGTACGCAGTATTTT. Amino acid sequence: CASSGQGLGTQYF. The rearrangement joins TRBV7-8 to TRBJ2-3, with 9 bases matching TRBD1. The CDR3 loop spans 13 amino acids. J lost 8 bases, V lost 5 bases, and 5 bases had no gene match. The germline gives CDR1 SGHVS, CDR2 FQNEAQ.

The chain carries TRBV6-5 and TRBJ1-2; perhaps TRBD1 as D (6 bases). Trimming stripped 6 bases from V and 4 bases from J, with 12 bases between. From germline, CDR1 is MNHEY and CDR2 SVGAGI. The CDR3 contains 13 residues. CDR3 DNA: TGTGCCAGCAGGACCGGGACACTCTATGGCTACACCTTC. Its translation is CASRTGTLYGYTF.

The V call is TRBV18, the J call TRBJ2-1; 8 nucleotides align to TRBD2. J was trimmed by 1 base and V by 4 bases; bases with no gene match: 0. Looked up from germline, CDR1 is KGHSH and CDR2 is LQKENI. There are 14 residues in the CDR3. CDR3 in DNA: TGTGCCAGCTCACGCGGGGGGTCCTACAATGAGCAGTTCTTC. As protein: CASSRGGSYNEQFF.

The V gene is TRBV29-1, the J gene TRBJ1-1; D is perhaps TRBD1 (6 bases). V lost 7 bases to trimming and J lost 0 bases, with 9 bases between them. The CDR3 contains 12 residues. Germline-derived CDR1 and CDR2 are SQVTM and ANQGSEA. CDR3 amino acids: CSGGGMNTEAFF. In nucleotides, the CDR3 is TGCAGCGGGGGGGGCATGAACACTGAAGCTTTCTTT.

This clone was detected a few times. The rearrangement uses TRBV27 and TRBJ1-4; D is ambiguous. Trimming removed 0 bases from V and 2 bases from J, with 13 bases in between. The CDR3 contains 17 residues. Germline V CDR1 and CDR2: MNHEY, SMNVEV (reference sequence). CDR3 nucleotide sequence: TGTGCCAGCAGTTTATCGAAGGCAGCGAGCACTAATGAAAAACTGTTTTTT. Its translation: CASSLSKAASTNEKLFF.

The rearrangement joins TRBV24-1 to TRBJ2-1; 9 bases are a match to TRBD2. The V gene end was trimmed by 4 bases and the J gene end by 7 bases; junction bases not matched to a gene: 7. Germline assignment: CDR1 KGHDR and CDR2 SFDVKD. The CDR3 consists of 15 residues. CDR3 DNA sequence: TGTGCCACCAGTGACCGACTAGCGGCGTGGAATGAGCAGTTCTTC. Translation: CATSDRLAAWNEQFF.

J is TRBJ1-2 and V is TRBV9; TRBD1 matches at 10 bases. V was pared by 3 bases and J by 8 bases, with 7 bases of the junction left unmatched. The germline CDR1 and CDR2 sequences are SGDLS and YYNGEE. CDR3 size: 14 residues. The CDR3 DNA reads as TGTGCCAGCAGCGCCGGGACAGGGGTAAGCGGCTACACCTTC. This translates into CASSAGTGVSGYTF.

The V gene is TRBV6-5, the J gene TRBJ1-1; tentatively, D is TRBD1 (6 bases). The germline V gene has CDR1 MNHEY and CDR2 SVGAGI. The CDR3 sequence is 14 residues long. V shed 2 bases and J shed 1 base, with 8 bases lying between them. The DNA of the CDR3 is TGTGCCAGCAGTTACACAGGGAGGAACACTGAAGCTTTCTTT. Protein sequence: CASSYTGRNTEAFF.

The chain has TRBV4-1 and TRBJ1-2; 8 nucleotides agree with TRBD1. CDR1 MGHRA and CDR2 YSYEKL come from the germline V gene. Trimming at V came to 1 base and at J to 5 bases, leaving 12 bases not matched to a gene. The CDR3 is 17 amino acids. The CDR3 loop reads CASSQVRIDRGGYGYTF. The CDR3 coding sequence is TGCGCCAGCAGCCAAGTACGGATCGACAGGGGCGGGTATGGCTACACCTTC.

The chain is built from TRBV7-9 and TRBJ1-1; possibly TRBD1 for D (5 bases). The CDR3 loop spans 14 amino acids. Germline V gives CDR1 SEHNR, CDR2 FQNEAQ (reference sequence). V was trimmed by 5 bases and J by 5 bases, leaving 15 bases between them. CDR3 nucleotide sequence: TGTGCCAGCAGCCCACTAAACGGGGGGACTGAAGCTTTCTTT. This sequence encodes CASSPLNGGTEAFF. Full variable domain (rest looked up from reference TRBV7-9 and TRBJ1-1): DTGVSQNPRHKITKRGQNVTFRCDPISEHNRLYWYRQTLGQGPEFLTYFQNEAQLEKSRLLSDRFSAERPKGSFSTLEIQRTEQGDSAMYLCASSPLNGGTEAFFGQGTRLTVV.

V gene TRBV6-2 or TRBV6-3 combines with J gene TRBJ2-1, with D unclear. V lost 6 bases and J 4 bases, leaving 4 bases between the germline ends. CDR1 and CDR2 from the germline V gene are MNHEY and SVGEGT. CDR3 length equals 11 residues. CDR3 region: CASSPYNEQFF. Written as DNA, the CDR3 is TGTGCCAGCAGCCCATACAATGAGCAGTTCTTC.

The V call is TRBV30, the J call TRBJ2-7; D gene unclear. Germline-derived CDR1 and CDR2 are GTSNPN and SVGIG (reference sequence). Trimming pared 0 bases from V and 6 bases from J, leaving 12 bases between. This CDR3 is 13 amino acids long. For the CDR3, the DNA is TGTGCCTGGAGTGTTAGGTTCATGAGCGAGCAGTACTTC. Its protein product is CAWSVRFMSEQYF.

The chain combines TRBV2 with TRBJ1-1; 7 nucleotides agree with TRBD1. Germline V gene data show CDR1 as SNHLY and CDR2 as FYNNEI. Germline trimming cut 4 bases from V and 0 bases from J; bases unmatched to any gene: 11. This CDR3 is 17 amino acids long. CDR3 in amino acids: CASSGDSPSYLNTEAFF. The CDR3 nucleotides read TGTGCCAGCAGTGGGGACAGCCCGAGTTATTTGAACACTGAAGCTTTCTTT.

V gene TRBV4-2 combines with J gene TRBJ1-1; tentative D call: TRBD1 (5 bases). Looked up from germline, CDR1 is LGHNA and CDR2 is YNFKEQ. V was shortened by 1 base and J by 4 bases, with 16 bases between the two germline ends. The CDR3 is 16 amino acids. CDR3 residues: CASSQVVRGGSTEAFF. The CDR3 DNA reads TGTGCCAGCAGCCAAGTTGTGAGGGGAGGCAGCACTGAAGCTTTCTTT.

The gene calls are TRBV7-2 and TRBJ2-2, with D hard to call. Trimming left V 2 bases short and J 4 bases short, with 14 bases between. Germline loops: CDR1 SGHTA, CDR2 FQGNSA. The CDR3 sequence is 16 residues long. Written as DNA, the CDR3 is TGTGCCAGCAGCTTACGAGCTGTGACGGGCACCGGGGAGCTGTTTTTT. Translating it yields CASSLRAVTGTGELFF.

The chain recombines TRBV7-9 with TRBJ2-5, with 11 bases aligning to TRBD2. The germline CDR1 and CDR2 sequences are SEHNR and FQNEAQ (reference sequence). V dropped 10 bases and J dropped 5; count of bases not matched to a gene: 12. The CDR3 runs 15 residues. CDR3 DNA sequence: TGTGCCACCGATTTCTTACTAGCGGGGGTGGAGACCCAGTACTTC. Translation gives CATDFLLAGVETQYF.

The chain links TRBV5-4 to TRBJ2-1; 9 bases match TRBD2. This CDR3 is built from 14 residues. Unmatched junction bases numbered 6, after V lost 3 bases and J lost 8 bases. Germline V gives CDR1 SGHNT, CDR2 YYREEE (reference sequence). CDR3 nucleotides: TGTGCCAGCAGCTCTAGCGGGGTAGGCGATGAGCAGTTCTTC. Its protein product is CASSSSGVGDEQFF.

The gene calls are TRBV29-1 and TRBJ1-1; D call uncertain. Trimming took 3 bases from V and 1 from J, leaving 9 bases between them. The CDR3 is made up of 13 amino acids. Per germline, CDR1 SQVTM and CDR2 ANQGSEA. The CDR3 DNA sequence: TGCAGCGTTGAGCGGATGGCGAACACTGAAGCTTTCTTT. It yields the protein CSVERMANTEAFF.

The chain's CDR3 is CASGLDTGGKIPIYF. The CDR3 coding sequence is TGTGCTAGTGGTTTGGACACAGGGGGGAAAATCCCCATATATTTT. The chain is built from TRBV12-5 and TRBJ1-3, with 8 positions matching TRBD1. The CDR3 extends over 15 amino acids. The V and J ends lost 1 base and 11 bases, in that order; junction bases with no gene match: 10. Germline CDR1 and CDR2: LGHNT and FRNRAP.

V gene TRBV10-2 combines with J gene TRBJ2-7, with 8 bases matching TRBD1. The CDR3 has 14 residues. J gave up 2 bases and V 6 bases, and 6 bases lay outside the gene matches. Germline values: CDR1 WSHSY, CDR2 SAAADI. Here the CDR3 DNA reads TGCGCCAGCAGACACCAGACAGGGGCCTACGAGCAGTACTTC. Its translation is CASRHQTGAYEQYF.

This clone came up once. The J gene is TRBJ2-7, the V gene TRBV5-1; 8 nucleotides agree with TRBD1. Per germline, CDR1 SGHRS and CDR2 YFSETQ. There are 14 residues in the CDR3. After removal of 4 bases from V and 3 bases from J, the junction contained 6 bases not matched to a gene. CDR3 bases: TGCGCCAGCAGCCTGGGACAGGAGATCTACGAGCAGTACTTC. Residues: CASSLGQEIYEQYF.